This T cell receptor beta chain emerged from a study of blood T cells in healthy people across ages. J lost 6 bases, V lost 6 bases, and 13 bases had no gene match. Germline assignment: CDR1 DFQATT and CDR2 SNEGSKA (reference sequence). The CDR3 consists of 15 residues. The second PCR ran about 6 to 12 cycles with a sample-barcoded 5' primer and J-beta primers. A single record per CDR3 protein comes from TCRdb applying MiXCR to the 5' RACE reads. In the table there are about 780,000 distinct CDR3 sequences, roughly 24% of which are singletons. This clonotype has a count of ten or more. This sample was shared with a second study, whose subject was T cells of mothers and their children. As that study records: Once extracted, all RNA went into cDNA synthesis at about 1.5 ug per 15 ul. In each mother, TCR beta CDR3 reads exceeded 10 million; in each child, they numbered approximately 3.3 million.

The source is a boy aged 5-17 years in good health. The specimen was blood. The chain is built from TRBV20-1 and TRBJ2-4; TRBD2 agrees at 8 bases. CDR3 nucleotides: TGCAGTGCAATAGGATCGGAGCGGGGGCCAAACATTCAGTACTTC. Translated, it gives CSAIGSERGPNIQYF.